These 18 T cell receptor beta chains were sequenced from one sample in a study of cytomegalovirus exposure and HLA in healthy donors. PCR employed 60 Vbeta and 13 Jbeta primers. Measured with immunoSEQ multiplex PCR; TCRdb has only the in-frame clones, and not every one. The sample shows around 130,000 clones, more than 65% of them seen only once. The sequenced sample was PBMCs. The receptors were gathered from a woman younger than 30 in good health and CMV-seropositive.

The chain has TRBV7-9 and TRBJ2-7; D possibly corresponds to TRBD1 (6 bases). V lost 4 bases and J 4 bases, leaving 20 bases between the germline ends. The CDR3 extends over 16 amino acids. Germline V gives CDR1 SEHNR, CDR2 FQNEAQ (reference sequence). CDR3 protein: CASSSTGLGQNYEQYF. CDR3 nucleotide sequence: TGTGCCAGCAGCTCGACAGGACTCGGGCAGAATTACGAGCAGTACTTC.

V is TRBV18 and J is TRBJ2-7, with TRBD1 as a possible D gene (5 bases). Trimming removed 3 bases at V and 5 bases at J, with 14 bases between. The CDR3 has 14 residues. Germline V gene data show CDR1 as KGHSH and CDR2 as LQKENI. The CDR3 DNA sequence: TGTGCCAGCTCACCGCCCAGACAGTTCAACGAGCAGTACTTC. This encodes CASSPPRQFNEQYF.

This chain links TRBV4-2 with TRBJ2-3; no reliable D call. Germline V gives CDR1 LGHNA, CDR2 YNFKEQ. The V end was cut by 1 base, the J end by 8 bases, with 13 bases between. The CDR3 sequence is 14 residues long. The CDR3 DNA reads TGTGCCAGCAGCCAAGCCACTGGGTCGGGTACGCAGTATTTT. Amino acids: CASSQATGSGTQYF.

The chain uses TRBV16 and TRBJ1-6; 7 bases line up with TRBD1. Germline V gives CDR1 KGHSY, CDR2 FQNENV. The CDR3 is 15 residues long. V shed 0 bases, J shed 10 bases, and the junction held 6 bases outside the gene matches. The CDR3: CASSQSGQGGSPLHF. In DNA, the CDR3 is TGTGCCAGCAGCCAATCGGGTCAGGGGGGATCACCCCTCCACTTT.

The rearrangement joins TRBV10-1 to TRBJ2-3; 10 nucleotides match TRBD2. Trimming cost V 3 bases and J 2 bases; bases outside gene matches: 5. CDR1 WNHNN and CDR2 SYGVQD come from the germline V gene (reference sequence). This CDR3 is built from 16 residues. This chain's CDR3 is CASSDGSGGLTDTQYF. The DNA of the CDR3 is TGCGCCAGCAGTGACGGTAGCGGGGGGCTCACAGATACGCAGTATTTT.

The gene calls are TRBV10-3 and TRBJ2-3; 7 positions agree with TRBD2. The CDR3 runs 16 residues. Per germline, CDR1 ENHRY and CDR2 SYGVKD. V was clipped by 0 bases and J by 0 bases; unmatched bases: 3. CDR3: CAISESGGFSTDTQYF. CDR3 nucleotide sequence: TGTGCCATCAGTGAGTCGGGGGGGTTTAGCACAGATACGCAGTATTTT.

This sequence joins TRBV2 and TRBJ2-7; 9 nucleotides line up with TRBD2. This CDR3 comprises 15 residues. With 4 bases clipped from V and 2 bases from J, the junction kept 6 bases outside the gene matches. Germline V lookup: CDR1 SNHLY, CDR2 FYNNEI. CDR3: CASSGSIAGAYEQYF. The CDR3 region has the DNA TGTGCCAGCAGTGGATCTATAGCGGGGGCCTACGAGCAGTACTTC.

On this clone: The junction does not match germline at one end; this may be a read error. The V and J genes are TRBV6-9 and TRBJ1-3; D perhaps matches TRBD1 (5 bases). The CDR3 is made up of 15 amino acids. Germline CDR1 and CDR2: MNHGY and SVAAGI. CDR3 nucleotide sequence: TGTGCCAGCAGTTATCTCAGGGTGGGGGGAAGCACCATATATTTT. Its protein is CASSYLRVGGSTIYF.

The chain joins TRBV12-5 to TRBJ2-2, with unresolved D. Germline CDR1 is LGHNT and CDR2 is FRNRAP. This CDR3 region has 17 residues. Trimming left V 3 bases short and J 1 base short, with 15 bases between. As DNA, the CDR3 is TGTGCTAGTGGTTTTCCCCGAGAGACATTGAACACCGGGGAGCTGTTTTTT. Translation: CASGFPRETLNTGELFF.

This clone was seen once. V gene TRBV29-1 combines with J gene TRBJ2-1, with D possibly matching TRBD2 (6 bases). The V gene lost 4 bases and the J gene lost 13 bases, with 20 bases spanning the gap. The CDR3 extends over 13 amino acids. Germline lookup yields CDR1 SQVTM and CDR2 ANQGSEA. The CDR3 coding sequence is TGCAGCGTTGGTGGCGGGGCTCCCGCCGACCAGTTCTTC. Amino acid sequence: CSVGGGAPADQFF.

The V and J genes are TRBV13 and TRBJ2-6; D is unresolved. The V and J ends lost 1 base and 1 base respectively, with 11 bases between them. CDR3 length: 17 amino acids. The germline gives CDR1 PRHDT, CDR2 FYEKMQ (reference sequence). This CDR3 is CASSLDRIGSGANVLTF. The DNA of the CDR3 is TGTGCCAGCAGCTTAGACAGAATCGGTTCTGGGGCCAACGTCCTGACTTTC.

The V and J genes are TRBV5-6 and TRBJ2-7; tentatively, D is TRBD1 (5 bases). CDR1 and CDR2 (germline): SGHDT, YYEEEE. The CDR3 length is 12 residues. V lost 3 bases and J lost 9, with 13 bases in between. CDR3 residues: CASSWSLDMQYF. The CDR3 nucleotides read TGTGCCAGCAGCTGGTCGCTGGACATGCAGTACTTC.

The chain recombines TRBV19 with TRBJ1-4; TRBD1 agrees at 8 bases. V was pared by 5 bases and J by 8 bases, with 10 bases of the junction left unmatched. The CDR3 consists of 15 residues. From germline, CDR1 is LNHDA and CDR2 SQIVND (reference sequence). CDR3 protein: CASSLTGGIGEKLFF. The CDR3 DNA reads TGTGCCAGTAGTCTCACAGGGGGAATAGGAGAAAAACTGTTTTTT. Drawing the rest from reference TRBV19 and TRBJ1-4, the complete variable domain is DGGITQSPKYLFRKEGQNVTLSCEQNLNHDAMYWYRQDPGQGLRLIYYSQIVNDFQKGDIAEGYSVSREKKESFPLTVTSAQKNPTAFYLCASSLTGGIGEKLFFGSGTQLSVL.

This sequence joins TRBV5-4 and TRBJ2-7; TRBD1 matches 11 bases. Unmatched junction bases numbered 2, after V lost 4 bases and J lost 2 bases. The germline V gene has CDR1 SGHNT and CDR2 YYREEE (reference sequence). The CDR3 is 14 amino acids. CDR3: CASSGGQGAYEQYF. CDR3 bases: TGTGCCAGCAGCGGGGGACAGGGGGCCTACGAGCAGTACTTC. The whole variable domain, filled in from reference TRBV5-4 and TRBJ2-7, reads ETGVTQSPTHLIKTRGQQVTLRCSSQSGHNTVSWYQQALGQGPQFIFQYYREEENGRGNFPPRFSGLQFPNYSSELNVNALELDDSALYLCASSGGQGAYEQYFGPGTRLTVT.

The V call is TRBV9, the J call TRBJ2-3; D is ambiguous. Trimming took off 0 bases at V and 2 bases at J, with 4 bases between the two ends. Germline V gives CDR1 SGDLS, CDR2 YYNGEE. The CDR3 is 13 residues long. The CDR3 DNA is TGTGCCAGCAGCGTAGGTAACACAGATACGCAGTATTTT. Translated, it gives CASSVGNTDTQYF.

Remarks on this clone: Mismatch with germline at one junction end may stem from a read error. J is TRBJ2-3 and V is TRBV7-9, with a possible D match to TRBD1 (6 bases). Germline CDR1 SEHNR, CDR2 FQNEAQ (reference sequence). This CDR3 region has 13 residues. The CDR3 loop reads CSSSPTGRDTQYF. The CDR3 nucleotides read TGTTCCAGCAGCCCCACAGGGCGAGATACGCAGTATTTT.

This clone is a singleton in its sample. The chain's CDR3 is CASTQTDMNTEAFF. The CDR3 DNA reads TGTGCCAGCACCCAGACAGACATGAACACTGAAGCTTTCTTT. The chain recombines TRBV6-5 with TRBJ1-1; possible D gene TRBD1, 5 bases. The CDR3 spans 14 residues. The V end was cut by 7 bases, the J end by 0 bases, with 12 bases between. Looked up from germline, CDR1 is MNHEY and CDR2 is SVGAGI.

The chain has TRBV7-9 and TRBJ2-5; possible D gene TRBD1, 5 bases. CDR1 and CDR2 from the germline V gene are SEHNR and FQNEAQ (reference sequence). V was cut by 6 bases and J by 4 bases, with 12 bases left in between. The CDR3 consists of 13 residues. CDR3 DNA sequence: TGTGCCAGCAGTGTCCAGGGTGGAGAGACCCAGTACTTC. Translation gives CASSVQGGETQYF.